This TCR beta chain was identified during a study of T cell changes during pregnancy in multiple sclerosis. Clones were sequenced by immunoSEQ multiplex PCR, and TCRdb holds only the in-frame ones, with some missing. The table includes 30,000 or so clones, around 92% detected once. This clone was seen once. The length of the CDR3 is 13 residues. V lost 7 bases and J lost 6, with 15 bases in between. Germline CDR1 and CDR2: SGDLS and YYNGEE. The sample was CD8+ T cells from peripheral blood mononuclear cells, taken in the second trimester of pregnancy. The chain is built from TRBV9 and TRBJ2-3; possibly TRBD2 for D (6 bases). The sequence was collected from a female donor in good health, enrolled as a control in a pregnancy study. This CDR3 reads CASRYGSNDTQYF. The CDR3 DNA reads TGTGCCAGCCGGTACGGGAGCAACGATACGCAGTATTTT.